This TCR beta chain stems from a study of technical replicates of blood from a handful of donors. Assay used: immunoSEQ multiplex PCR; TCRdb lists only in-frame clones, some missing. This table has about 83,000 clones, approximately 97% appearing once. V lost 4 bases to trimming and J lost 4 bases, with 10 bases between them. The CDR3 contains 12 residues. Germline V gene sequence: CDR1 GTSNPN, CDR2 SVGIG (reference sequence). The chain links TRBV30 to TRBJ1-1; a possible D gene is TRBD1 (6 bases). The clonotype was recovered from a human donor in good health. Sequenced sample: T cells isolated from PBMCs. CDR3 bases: TGTGCCTGGAATCAGGGGAGCACTGAAGCTTTCTTT. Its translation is CAWNQGSTEAFF.